The 7 T cell receptor beta chains given below trace back to one sample, sequenced in a study of Ad26.COV2.S vaccination and SARS-CoV-2 variants. Regarding treatment: around 19 received Ad26.COV2.S at low or high dose, single or two shots; 5 received placebo; per-sample allocation not given. All samples were drawn on day 63, counting from the first vaccine or placebo injection. The assay was immunoSEQ multiplex PCR, and TCRdb's table has in-frame clones only and misses some. The data show some 250,000 clones, approximately 87% seen once. Sequencing was performed on peripheral blood, taken in a trial of Ad26.COV2.S vaccine versus placebo. These receptor sequences come from a person between 18 and 65 years old who received the Ad26.COV2.S COVID-19 vaccine or a placebo.

This chain uses TRBV5-4 with TRBJ2-7; 7 bases fit TRBD2. V trimming: 4 bases; J trimming: 5 bases; junction bases outside the gene matches: 6. The CDR3 loop spans 13 amino acids. The V gene's germline CDR1 is SGHNT and CDR2 YYREEE (reference sequence). The CDR3 reads CASSPSGTDEQYF. In DNA, the CDR3 is TGTGCCAGCAGCCCGAGCGGGACCGACGAGCAGTACTTC.

This chain links TRBV6-5 with TRBJ2-7; the match to TRBD1 covers 11 bases. The CDR3 consists of 12 residues. The V and J ends lost 10 bases and 5 bases, in that order; junction bases with no gene match: 4. CDR1 MNHEY and CDR2 SVGAGI come from the germline V gene. The CDR3 loop is CATGQGANEQYF. The DNA of the CDR3 is TGTGCCACAGGACAGGGGGCTAACGAGCAGTACTTC.

Only one count was recorded for this clone. The gene calls are TRBV23-1 and TRBJ2-3; 7 nucleotides line up with TRBD1. TRBV23-1 is an ORF for which the function is uncertain. V trimming: 5 bases; J trimming: 4 bases; junction bases outside the gene matches: 15. CDR3 size: 17 residues. The CDR3 here is CASSCRYPKGAADTQYF. The DNA of the CDR3 is TGCGCCAGCAGTTGTCGGTATCCGAAGGGGGCGGCAGATACGCAGTATTTT.

The chain combines TRBV5-1 with TRBJ2-1; no definite D call. In germline, CDR1 is SGHRS, CDR2 YFSETQ. The length of the CDR3 is 17 residues. Trimming removed 0 bases from V and 0 bases from J, with 13 bases in between. CDR3: CASSLAARLSSYNEQFF. The CDR3 region has the DNA TGCGCCAGCAGCTTGGCCGCCCGCCTTAGCTCCTACAATGAGCAGTTCTTC.

V and J are TRBV9 and TRBJ2-7, with D uncertain. The V end lost 3 bases, the J end lost 0 bases, and 13 bases lay between the germline ends. This CDR3 comprises 15 residues. Germline CDR1 reads SGDLS; CDR2 reads YYNGEE. The CDR3 protein is CASSEGPNTSYEQYF. The CDR3 nucleotides are TGTGCCAGCAGCGAAGGCCCCAACACCTCCTACGAGCAGTACTTC.

The chain uses TRBV27 and TRBJ2-2; D is perhaps TRBD2 (5 bases). The germline gives CDR1 MNHEY, CDR2 SMNVEV (reference sequence). This CDR3 has 16 residues. Between the trimmed V and J ends, which lost 1 base and 8 bases, there was a span of 17 bases. The CDR3 region has the DNA TGTGCCAGCAGTTTATATAGGTCTTCGGGGTTAGGGGAGCTGTTTTTT. This translates into CASSLYRSSGLGELFF.

This clone was observed once. The CDR3 coding sequence is TGTGCCAGCAGCTTAGTAGCGGGGAAAAACAATGAGCAGTTCTTC. Translation gives CASSLVAGKNNEQFF. The V gene is TRBV7-2, the J gene TRBJ2-1, with TRBD2 matching over 8 bases. The length of the CDR3 is 15 residues. Per the germline V gene, CDR1 is SGHTA and CDR2 is FQGNSA. V lost 1 base, J lost 5 bases, and 4 bases stayed unmatched.